This T cell receptor beta chain comes out of a study of shared clonotypes between healthy human individuals. The CDR3 consists of 11 residues. Trimming removed 2 bases from V and 12 bases from J, with 8 bases in between. The germline V gene has CDR1 MNHNY and CDR2 SVGAGI (reference sequence). Every subset's genomic DNA went evenly onto several immunoSEQ plates. Libraries were prepared by immunoSEQ multiplex PCR; TCRdb keeps only in-frame clonotypes and omits some of them. This table holds 1,500,000 or so clones, approximately 98.5% found once. This TCR derives from a man aged 25 to 40 in good health. V usage is TRBV6-6 and J usage is TRBJ2-1; D uncertain. The sequencing sample was made of naive CD4+ T cells sorted from blood. The subset was: CD45RA+ positively selected. The CDR3: CASSYEAVQFF. The CDR3 DNA follows: TGTGCCAGCAGTTACGAGGCGGTGCAGTTCTTC.